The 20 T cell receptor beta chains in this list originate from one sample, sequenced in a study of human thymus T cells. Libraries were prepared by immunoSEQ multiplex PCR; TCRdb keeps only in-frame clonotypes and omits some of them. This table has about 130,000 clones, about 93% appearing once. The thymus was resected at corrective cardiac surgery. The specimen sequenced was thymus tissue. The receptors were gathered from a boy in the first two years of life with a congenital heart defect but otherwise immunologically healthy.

CDR3 nucleotide sequence: TGTGCCAGCAGTGAAGACTCAAGGTTAGAGGAGTATGGCTACACCTTC. Amino acid sequence: CASSEDSRLEEYGYTF. V gene TRBV2 combines with J gene TRBJ1-2; no clear D. This CDR3 is 16 amino acids long. The V end was cut by 1 base, the J end by 5 bases, with 17 bases between. Germline V gene lookup returns CDR1 SNHLY and CDR2 FYNNEI.

CDR3 DNA: TGTGCCAGCAGCCCAAACCAACAGGGGGCGGGGGAAGCTTTCTTT. This gives the protein CASSPNQQGAGEAFF. The J gene is TRBJ1-1, the V gene TRBV5-4; 9 positions match TRBD1. V lost 4 bases and J lost 8; bases outside the gene matches: 12. CDR1 is SGHNT, CDR2 YYREEE, per germline (reference sequence). The CDR3 loop spans 15 amino acids.

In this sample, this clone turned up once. This CDR3 is CASSLAGTAFKGPLHF. The CDR3 DNA reads as TGTGCCAGCAGCTTAGCAGGGACAGCGTTCAAGGGACCCCTCCACTTT. The V and J genes are TRBV7-9 and TRBJ1-6; TRBD1 agrees at 7 bases. Germline CDR1 and CDR2: SEHNR and FQNEAQ (reference sequence). The J segment lost 12 bases and the V segment lost 0 bases, leaving 11 bases of the junction unmatched. The CDR3 is 16 residues long. Filled out from reference TRBV7-9 and TRBJ1-6, the complete variable domain reads DTGVSQNPRHKITKRGQNVTFRCDPISEHNRLYWYRQTLGQGPEFLTYFQNEAQLEKSRLLSDRFSAERPKGSFSTLEIQRTEQGDSAMYLCASSLAGTAFKGPLHFGNGTRLTVT.

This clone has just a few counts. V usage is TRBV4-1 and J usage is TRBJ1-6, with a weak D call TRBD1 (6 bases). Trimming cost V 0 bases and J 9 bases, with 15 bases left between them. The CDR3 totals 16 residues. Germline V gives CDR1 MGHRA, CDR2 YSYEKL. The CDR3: CASSQELPIQGSPLHF. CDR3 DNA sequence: TGCGCCAGCAGCCAAGAGCTCCCCATACAGGGTTCACCCCTCCACTTT.

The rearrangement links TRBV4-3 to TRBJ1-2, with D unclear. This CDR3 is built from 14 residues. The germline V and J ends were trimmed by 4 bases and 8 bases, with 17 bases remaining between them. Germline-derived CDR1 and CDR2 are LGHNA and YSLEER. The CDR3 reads CASSLKLLVDGYTF. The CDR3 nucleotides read TGCGCCAGCAGCCTTAAGCTCCTCGTAGACGGCTACACCTTC.

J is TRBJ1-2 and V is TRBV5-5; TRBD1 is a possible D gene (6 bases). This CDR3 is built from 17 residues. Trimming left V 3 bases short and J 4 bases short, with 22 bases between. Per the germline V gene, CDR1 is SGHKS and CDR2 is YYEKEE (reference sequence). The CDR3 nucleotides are TGTGCCAGCAGCTCGGACAGACTTGAAAATTTCTCCTATGGCTACACCTTC. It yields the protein CASSSDRLENFSYGYTF.

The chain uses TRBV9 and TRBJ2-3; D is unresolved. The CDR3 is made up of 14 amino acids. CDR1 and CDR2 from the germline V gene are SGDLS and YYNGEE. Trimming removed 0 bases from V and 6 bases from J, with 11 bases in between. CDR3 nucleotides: TGTGCCAGCAGCGTAGCCCCCGGATGGGATACGCAGTATTTT. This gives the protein CASSVAPGWDTQYF.

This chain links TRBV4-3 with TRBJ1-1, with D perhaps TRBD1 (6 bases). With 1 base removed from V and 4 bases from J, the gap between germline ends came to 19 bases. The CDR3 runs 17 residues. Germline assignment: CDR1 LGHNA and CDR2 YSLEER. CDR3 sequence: CASSQVEGVRGITEAFF. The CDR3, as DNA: TGCGCCAGCAGCCAAGTGGAGGGAGTCAGGGGAATCACTGAAGCTTTCTTT.

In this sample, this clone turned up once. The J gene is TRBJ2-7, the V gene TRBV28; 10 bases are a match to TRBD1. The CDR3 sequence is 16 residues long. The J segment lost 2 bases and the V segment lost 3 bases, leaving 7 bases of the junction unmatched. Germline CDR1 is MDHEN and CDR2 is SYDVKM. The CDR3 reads CASSFNRDRGAYEQYF. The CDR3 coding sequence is TGTGCCAGCAGTTTTAACCGGGACAGGGGAGCCTACGAGCAGTACTTC.

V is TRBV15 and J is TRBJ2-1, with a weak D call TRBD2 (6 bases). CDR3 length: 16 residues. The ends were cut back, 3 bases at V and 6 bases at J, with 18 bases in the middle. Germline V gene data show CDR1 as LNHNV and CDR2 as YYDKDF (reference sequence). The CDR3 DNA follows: TGTGCCACCAGCAGGTCTAGCGAGCACCTAAGCAATGAGCAGTTCTTC. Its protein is CATSRSSEHLSNEQFF.

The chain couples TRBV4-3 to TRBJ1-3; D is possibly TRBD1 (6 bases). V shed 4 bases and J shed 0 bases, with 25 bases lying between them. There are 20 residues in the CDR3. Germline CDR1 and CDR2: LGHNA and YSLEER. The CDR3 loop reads CASSPEAGEEGMGSGNTIYF. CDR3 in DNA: TGCGCCAGCAGCCCGGAAGCAGGGGAAGAAGGGATGGGCTCTGGAAACACCATATATTTT.

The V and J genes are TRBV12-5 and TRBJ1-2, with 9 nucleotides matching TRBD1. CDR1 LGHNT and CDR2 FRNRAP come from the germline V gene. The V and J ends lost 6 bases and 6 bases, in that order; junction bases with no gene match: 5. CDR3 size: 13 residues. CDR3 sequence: CASGEDRGDGYTF. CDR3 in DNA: TGTGCTAGTGGCGAGGACAGGGGAGATGGCTACACCTTC.

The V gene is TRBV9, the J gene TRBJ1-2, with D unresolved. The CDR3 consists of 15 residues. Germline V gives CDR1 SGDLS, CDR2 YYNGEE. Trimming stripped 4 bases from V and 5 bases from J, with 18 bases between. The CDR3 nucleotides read TGTGCCAGCAGCCCCCATTGGGCTAAGCCTTATGGCTACACCTTC. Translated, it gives CASSPHWAKPYGYTF.

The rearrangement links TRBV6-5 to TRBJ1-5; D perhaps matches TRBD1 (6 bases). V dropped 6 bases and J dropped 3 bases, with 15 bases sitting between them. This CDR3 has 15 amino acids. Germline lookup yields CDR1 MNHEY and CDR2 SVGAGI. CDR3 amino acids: CASSPAGTINQPQHF. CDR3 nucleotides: TGTGCCAGCAGCCCCGCCGGGACAATCAATCAGCCCCAGCATTTT.

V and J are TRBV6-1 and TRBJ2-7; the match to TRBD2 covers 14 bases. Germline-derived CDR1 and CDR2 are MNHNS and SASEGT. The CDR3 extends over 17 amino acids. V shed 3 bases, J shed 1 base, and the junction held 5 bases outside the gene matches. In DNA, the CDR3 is TGTGCCAGCAGTGAGACTAGCGGGGGGGGGCCTTCCTACGAGCAGTACTTC. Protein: CASSETSGGGPSYEQYF.

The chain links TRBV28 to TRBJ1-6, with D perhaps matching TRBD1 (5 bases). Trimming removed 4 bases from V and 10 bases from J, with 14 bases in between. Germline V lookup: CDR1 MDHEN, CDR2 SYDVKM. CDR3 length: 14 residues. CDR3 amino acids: CASSSGGLWSPLHF. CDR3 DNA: TGTGCCAGCAGTTCTGGGGGTTTATGGTCACCCCTCCACTTT.

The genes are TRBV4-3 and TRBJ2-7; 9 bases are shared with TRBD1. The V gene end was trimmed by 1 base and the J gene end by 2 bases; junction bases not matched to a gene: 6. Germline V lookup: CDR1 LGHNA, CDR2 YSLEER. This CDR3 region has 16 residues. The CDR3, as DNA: TGCGCCAGCAGCCAAGGCCGGGACAGGGTACCCTACGAGCAGTACTTC. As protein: CASSQGRDRVPYEQYF.

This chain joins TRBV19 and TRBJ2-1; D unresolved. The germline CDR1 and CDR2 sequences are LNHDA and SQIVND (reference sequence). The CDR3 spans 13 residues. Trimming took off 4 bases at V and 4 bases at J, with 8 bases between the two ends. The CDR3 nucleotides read TGTGCCAGTAGTAAGAAAAGGTACAATGAGCAGTTCTTC. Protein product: CASSKKRYNEQFF.

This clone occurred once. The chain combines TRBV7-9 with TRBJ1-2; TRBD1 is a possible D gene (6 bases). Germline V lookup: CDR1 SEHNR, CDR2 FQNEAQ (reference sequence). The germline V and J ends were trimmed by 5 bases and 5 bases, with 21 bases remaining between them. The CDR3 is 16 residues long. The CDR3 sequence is CASSPRQVIPYYGYTF. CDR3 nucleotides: TGTGCCAGCAGCCCTAGACAGGTGATACCTTATTATGGCTACACCTTC.

CDR3 nucleotide sequence: TGTGTCCCCCGCGTACTAGCTAGCACAGATACGCAGTATTTT. Translation: CVPRVLASTDTQYF. The chain has TRBV6-6 and TRBJ2-3, with D perhaps matching TRBD2 (6 bases). This CDR3 has 14 amino acids. Germline values: CDR1 MNHNY, CDR2 SVGAGI (reference sequence).